The clone carrying this T cell receptor (beta chain) showed up many times. Its antigen is currently unknown. The diagnosis in patients was locally advanced or metastatic urothelial carcinoma. The CDR3 length is 13 residues. Between the trimmed V and J ends, which lost 3 bases and 2 bases, there was a span of 10 bases. Germline CDR1 and CDR2: GTSNPN and SVGIG (reference sequence). The protocol was immunoSEQ multiplex PCR, while the TCRdb copy is restricted to in-frame clones and leaves out a portion. The repertoire consists of 90,000 to 120,000 clones, with 70% to 85% occurring once and the leading ten covering about 2.2%. This sample is drawn from a study of PD-L1 blockade in urothelial cancer. Regarding the study as a whole: Below-median pretreatment blood TCR clonality predicted better survival.

This TCR was sampled from a man aged 50-60 years with urothelial cancer. J is TRBJ2-5 and V is TRBV30; possibly TRBD2 for D (6 bases). The sample was PBMCs, taken around atezolizumab (anti-PD-L1) treatment. The CDR3 region is CAWSRDSQETQYF. CDR3 nucleotides: TGTGCCTGGAGCCGGGACTCACAAGAGACCCAGTACTTC.